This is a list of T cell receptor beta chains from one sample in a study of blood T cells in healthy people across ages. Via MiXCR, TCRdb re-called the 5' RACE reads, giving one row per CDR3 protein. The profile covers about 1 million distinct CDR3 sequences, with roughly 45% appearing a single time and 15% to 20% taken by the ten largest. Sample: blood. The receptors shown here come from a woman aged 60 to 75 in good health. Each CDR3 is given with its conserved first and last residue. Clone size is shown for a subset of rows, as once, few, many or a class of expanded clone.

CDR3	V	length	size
CASSSLPGPRETQYF	TRBV7-2	15	NA
CTSSPRTGSNYGYTF	TRBV7-2	15	NA
CASSAPSYNEQFF	TRBV28	13	NA
CASSPSGTASYEQYF	TRBV7-8	15	few
CASTKDRLRETQYF	TRBV7-2	14	NA
CASSYLGADTDTQYF	TRBV6-5	15	many
CASSLRPLPDTQYF	TRBV3-1	14	few
CASSVLGGSYGYTF	TRBV10-2	14	few
CASSEQGVRGYTF	TRBV28	13	few
CSAIGSYPAARNNEQFF	TRBV20-1	17	many
CASSVDNMLHYNEQFF	TRBV9	16	NA
CATRGLAKNIQYF	TRBV2	13	NA
CSLLDSSYEQYF	TRBV29-1	12	NA
CASSPWTEGTEAFF	TRBV4-2	14	NA
CASSQETGVETQYF	TRBV5-4	14	NA
CASSPQPRTSHEETQYF	TRBV5-1	17	NA
CSASTSGRYEQYF	TRBV20-1	13	many
CATATSVGSEQYF	TRBV12-3/TRBV12-4	13	NA
CASSVATGPTYEQYF	TRBV9	15	NA
CASSLDSREQYF	TRBV13	12	NA
CASSEWVEQFF	TRBV2	11	once
CASSGLAGVGEQFF	TRBV25-1	14	NA
CAISETSGSNEQFF	TRBV10-3	14	NA
CASSAIRGANIQYF	TRBV2	14	NA
CASSSSDIEAFF	TRBV6-5	12	NA
CASSQTNGQETQYF	TRBV9	14	NA
CASSLSESGANVLTF	TRBV3-1	15	many
CAISDPASGRFNEQFF	TRBV10-3	16	few
CASRGLGYEQYF	TRBV6-5	12	many
CASSPEDRDRGRGAVAQHF	TRBV18	19	few
CASSGTSEFGEQYF	TRBV9	14	few
CATSGGQPNTGELFF	TRBV15	15	few
CSARDGSSNSYNEQFF	TRBV20-1	16	NA
CASSPGGALDTDTQYF	TRBV7-9	16	NA
CASSPGTGGFYEQYF	TRBV27	15	NA
CASTETGGSYEQYF	TRBV12-3/TRBV12-4	14	NA
CATRAGQALYNEQFF	TRBV24-1	15	NA
CASRRDDSERNEQYF	TRBV2	15	NA